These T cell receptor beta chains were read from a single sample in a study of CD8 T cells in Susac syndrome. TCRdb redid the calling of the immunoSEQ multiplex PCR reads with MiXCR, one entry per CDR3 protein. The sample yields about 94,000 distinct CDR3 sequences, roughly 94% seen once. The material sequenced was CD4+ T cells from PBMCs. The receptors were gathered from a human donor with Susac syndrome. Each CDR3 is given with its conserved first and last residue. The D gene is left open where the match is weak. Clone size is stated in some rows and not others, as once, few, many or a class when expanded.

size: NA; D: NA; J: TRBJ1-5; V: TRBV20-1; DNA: TGCAGTGCTAGTTGGGATCAGCCCCAGCATTTT; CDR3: CSASWDQPQHF
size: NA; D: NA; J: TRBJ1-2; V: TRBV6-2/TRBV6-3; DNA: TGTGCCAGCAGTTACCCAACTAACTATGGCTACACCTTC; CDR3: CASSYPTNYGYTF
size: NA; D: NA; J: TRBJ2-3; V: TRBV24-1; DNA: TGTGCCACCAGTGATTTGGGATTAGCTAGCACAGATACGCAGTATTTT; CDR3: CATSDLGLASTDTQYF
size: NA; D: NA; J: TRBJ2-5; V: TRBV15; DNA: TGTGCCACCAGCTCAGCAGAGGCGTTAGTCGAGACCCAGTACTTC; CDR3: CATSSAEALVETQYF
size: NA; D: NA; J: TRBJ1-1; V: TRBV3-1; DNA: TGTGCCAGCAGCCAACAGGGAACCATGAACACTGAAGCTTTCTTT; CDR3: CASSQQGTMNTEAFF
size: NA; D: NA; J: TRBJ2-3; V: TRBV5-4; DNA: TGTGCCAGCAGCGCAGACCTAAGGGCAGATACGCAGTATTTT; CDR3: CASSADLRADTQYF
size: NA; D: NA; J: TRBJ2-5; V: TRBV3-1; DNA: TGTGCCAGCAGCCCCCGACGGAACCAAGAGACCCAGTACTTC; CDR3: CASSPRRNQETQYF
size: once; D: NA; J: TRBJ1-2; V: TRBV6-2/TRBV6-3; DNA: TGTGCCAGCACCTCGAAGACTGCGAACTATGGCTACACCTTC; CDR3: CASTSKTANYGYTF
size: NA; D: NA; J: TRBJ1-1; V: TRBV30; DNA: TGTGCCTGGAGAGGGTTCACGGGCACTGAAGCTTTCTTT; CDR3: CAWRGFTGTEAFF
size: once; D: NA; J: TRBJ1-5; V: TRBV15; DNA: TGTGCCACCAGCAGACCGGATAGCAATCAGCCCCAGCATTTT; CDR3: CATSRPDSNQPQHF
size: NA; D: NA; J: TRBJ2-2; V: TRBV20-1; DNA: TGCAGTGCTAGTCTGGGGGCGGGAACCGGGGAGCTGTTTTTT; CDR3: CSASLGAGTGELFF
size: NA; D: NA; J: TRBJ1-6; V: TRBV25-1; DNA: TGTGCCAGCAGTGCGGACAGTAATTCACCCCTCCACTTT; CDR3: CASSADSNSPLHF
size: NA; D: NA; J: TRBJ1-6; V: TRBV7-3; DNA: TGTGCCAGCAGCTTAAACGGGAATTCACCCCTCCACTTT; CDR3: CASSLNGNSPLHF
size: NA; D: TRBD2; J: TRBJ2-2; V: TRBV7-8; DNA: TGTGCCAGCACCCGGAGCGGGGGGGTCACCGGGGAGCTGTTTTTT; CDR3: CASTRSGGVTGELFF
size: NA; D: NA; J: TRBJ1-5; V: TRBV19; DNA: TGTGCCACGGGGGCAGTTAATAGCAATCAGCCCCAGCATTTT; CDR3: CATGAVNSNQPQHF
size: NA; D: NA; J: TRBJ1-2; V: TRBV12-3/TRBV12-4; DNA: TGTGCCAACAGTCCGGCCAGCTCCTATGGCTACACCTTC; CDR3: CANSPASSYGYTF
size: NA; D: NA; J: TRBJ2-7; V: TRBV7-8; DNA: TGTGCCAGCAGCACCGGGCCCTCCTACGAGCAGTACTTC; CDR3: CASSTGPSYEQYF
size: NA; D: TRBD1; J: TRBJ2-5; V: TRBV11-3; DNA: TGTGCCAGCAGCGAGGACAGGGCAGAGACCCAGTACTTC; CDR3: CASSEDRAETQYF
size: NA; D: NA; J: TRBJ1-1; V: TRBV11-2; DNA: TGTGCCAGCAGCTTAGCCGGACTTGGCCGTGAAGCTTTCTTT; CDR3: CASSLAGLGREAFF
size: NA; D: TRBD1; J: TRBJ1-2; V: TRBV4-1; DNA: TGCGCCAGCAGCCAAGGTGACAGGGGGAACGGCTACACCTTC; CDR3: CASSQGDRGNGYTF
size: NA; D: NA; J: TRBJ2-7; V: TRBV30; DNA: TGTGCCTGGAGTGTAGAGAAAAGCTACGAGCAGTACTTC; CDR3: CAWSVEKSYEQYF
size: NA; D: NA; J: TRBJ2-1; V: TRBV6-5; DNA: TGTGCCAGCAGCAACAGGGCCGACAATGAGCAGTTCTTC; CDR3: CASSNRADNEQFF
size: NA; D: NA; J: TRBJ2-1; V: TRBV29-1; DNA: TGCAGCCGAGCGGTGAGGAGCTCCTACAATGAGCAGTTCTTC; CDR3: CSRAVRSSYNEQFF
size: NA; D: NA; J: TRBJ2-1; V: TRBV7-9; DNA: TGTGCCAGCACCGCTCTTTCGGGTGAGCAGTTCTTC; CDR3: CASTALSGEQFF
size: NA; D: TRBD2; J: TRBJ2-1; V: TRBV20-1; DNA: TGCAGTGTTTTCCGGGCGGGAGTCAATGAGCAGTTCTTC; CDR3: CSVFRAGVNEQFF
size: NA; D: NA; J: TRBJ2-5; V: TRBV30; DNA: TGTGCCTGGAGTGTGGGGGGGGCCCGCGAGACCCAGTACTTC; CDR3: CAWSVGGARETQYF
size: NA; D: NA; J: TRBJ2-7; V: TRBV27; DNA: TGTGCCAGCAGAAGCTGGGAAGGGAGAAACGAGCAGTACTTC; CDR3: CASRSWEGRNEQYF
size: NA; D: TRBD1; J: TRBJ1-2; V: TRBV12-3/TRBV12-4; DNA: TGTGCCAGCAGTCTCGGGACAGGTGTCTATGGCTACACCTTC; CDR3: CASSLGTGVYGYTF
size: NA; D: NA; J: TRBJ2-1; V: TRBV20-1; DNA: TGCAGTGCTAGAGATTCGCGACTACCCTACAATGAGCAGTTCTTC; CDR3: CSARDSRLPYNEQFF
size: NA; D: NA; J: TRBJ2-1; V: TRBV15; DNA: TGTGCCACCAGCAACCAAGTTGGACTCTACAATGAGCAGTTCTTC; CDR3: CATSNQVGLYNEQFF
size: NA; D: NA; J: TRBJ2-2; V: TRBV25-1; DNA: TGTGCCAGCAGTGAACGGGCATCGACCGGGGAGCTGTTTTTT; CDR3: CASSERASTGELFF
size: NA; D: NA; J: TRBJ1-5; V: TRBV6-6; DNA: TGTGCCAGCAGTTACTCAGGGGGAATGGATCAGCCCCAGCATTTT; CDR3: CASSYSGGMDQPQHF
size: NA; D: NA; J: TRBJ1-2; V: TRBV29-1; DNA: TGCAGCGTCGCAGACAGCACCTATGGCTACACCTTC; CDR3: CSVADSTYGYTF
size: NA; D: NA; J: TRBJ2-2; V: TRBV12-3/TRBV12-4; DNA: TGTGCCAGCAGCCGTGGACAGCCCGGGGAGCTGTTTTTT; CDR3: CASSRGQPGELFF
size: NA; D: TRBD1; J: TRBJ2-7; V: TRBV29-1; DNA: TGCAGCGGCCAGGGGGCCTCCTACGAGCAGTACTTC; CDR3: CSGQGASYEQYF
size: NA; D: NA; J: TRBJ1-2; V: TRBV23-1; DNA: TGCGCCAGCAGACTACGAGGACTGGCTCTCACCTTC; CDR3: CASRLRGLALTF
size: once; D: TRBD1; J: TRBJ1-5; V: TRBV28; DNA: TGTGCCAGCAGTGCCTGGGACAGGGGAAGTCAGCCCCAGCATTTT; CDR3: CASSAWDRGSQPQHF
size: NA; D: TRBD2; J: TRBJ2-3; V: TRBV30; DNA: TGTGCCTGGAGTGTACTAGCGGGGAGCACAGATACGCAGTATTTT; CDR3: CAWSVLAGSTDTQYF
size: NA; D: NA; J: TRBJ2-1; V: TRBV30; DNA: TGTGCCTCAAGTGGGGCGAATGAGCAGTTCTTC; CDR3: CASSGANEQFF
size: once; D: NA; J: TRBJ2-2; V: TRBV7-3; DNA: TGTGCCAGCAGCCCGCGGGCCCGAAGGAACACCGGGGAGCTGTTTTTT; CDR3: CASSPRARRNTGELFF
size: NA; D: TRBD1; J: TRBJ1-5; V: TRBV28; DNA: TGTGCCAGCAGTTCCAGGGGGGGTAGCAATCAGCCCCAGCATTTT; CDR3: CASSSRGGSNQPQHF
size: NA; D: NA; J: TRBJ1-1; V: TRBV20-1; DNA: TGCAGTGCTAGAGCGTCGTGGGTCACTGAAGCTTTCTTT; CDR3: CSARASWVTEAFF
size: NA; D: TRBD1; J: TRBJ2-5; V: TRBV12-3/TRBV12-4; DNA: TGTGCCAGCAGTAGGTCGACAGGGGGCTTGGAGACCCAGTACTTC; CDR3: CASSRSTGGLETQYF
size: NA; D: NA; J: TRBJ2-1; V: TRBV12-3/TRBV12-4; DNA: TGTGCCAGCAGTTCCCCCTGGCGGGGAGACAATGAGCAGTTCTTC; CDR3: CASSSPWRGDNEQFF
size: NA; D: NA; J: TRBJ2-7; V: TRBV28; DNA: TGTGCCAGCAGTTCCCCGGACGGGTCCTACGAGCAGTACTTC; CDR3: CASSSPDGSYEQYF
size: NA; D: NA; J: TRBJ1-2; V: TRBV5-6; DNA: TGTGCCAGCAAAAAGGAGGGCCCCCTTAACTATGGCTACACCTTC; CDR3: CASKKEGPLNYGYTF
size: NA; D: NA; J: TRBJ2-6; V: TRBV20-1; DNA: TGCAGTGCTAGAGGGAGGGGGAGTGGGGCCAACGTCCTGACTTTC; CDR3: CSARGRGSGANVLTF
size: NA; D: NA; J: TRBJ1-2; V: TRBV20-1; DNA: TGCAGTGCGGGAAGGGAGTATGGCTACACCTTC; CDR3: CSAGREYGYTF
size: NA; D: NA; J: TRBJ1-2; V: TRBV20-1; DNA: TGCAGTGCTAGAGATCGCCGGGGGGCGGACTATGGCTACACCTTC; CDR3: CSARDRRGADYGYTF
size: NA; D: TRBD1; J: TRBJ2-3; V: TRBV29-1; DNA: TGCAGCGTTTCCGACAGGGGGTGGGAAGATACGCAGTATTTT; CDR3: CSVSDRGWEDTQYF
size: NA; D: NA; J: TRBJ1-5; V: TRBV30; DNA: TGTGCCTGGAGTTTGGGAGGGCGGCCCCAGCATTTT; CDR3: CAWSLGGRPQHF
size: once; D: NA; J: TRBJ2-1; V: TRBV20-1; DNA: TGCAGTGCTCACTCCTACAGGGTAGGTTACGACGATGAGCAGTTCTTC; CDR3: CSAHSYRVGYDDEQFF
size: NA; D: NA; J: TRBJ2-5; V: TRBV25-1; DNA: TGTGCCAGCAGTGAATTTGGAGGGGCCCAAGAGACCCAGTACTTC; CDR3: CASSEFGGAQETQYF
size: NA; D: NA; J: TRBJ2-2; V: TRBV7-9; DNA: TGTGCCAGCAGCTCGCCAGGTTACACCGGGGAGCTGTTTTTT; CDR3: CASSSPGYTGELFF
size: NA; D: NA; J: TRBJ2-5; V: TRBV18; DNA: TGTGCCAGCTCTCGGTACCAAGAGACCCAGTACTTC; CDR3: CASSRYQETQYF
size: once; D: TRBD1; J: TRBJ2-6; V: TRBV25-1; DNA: TGTGCCAGCAGTGACGGTTACAGGGGGTCGGGGGCCAACGTCCTGACTTTC; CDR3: CASSDGYRGSGANVLTF
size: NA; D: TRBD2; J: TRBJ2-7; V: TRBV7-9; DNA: TGTGCCAGCAGCTTAGGGGGGGGTTCTTACGAGCAGTACTTC; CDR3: CASSLGGGSYEQYF
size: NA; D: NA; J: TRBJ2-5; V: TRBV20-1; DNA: TGCAGTGCTAGCTCCGGTGGGGAGACCCAGTACTTC; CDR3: CSASSGGETQYF
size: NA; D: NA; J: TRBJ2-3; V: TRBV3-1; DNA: TGTGCCAGCAGCCCCCTCGCGGAAGGGCAGGCGCAGTATTTT; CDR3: CASSPLAEGQAQYF
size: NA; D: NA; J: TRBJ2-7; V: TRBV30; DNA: TGTGCCTGGAGTAGGAAGGTGCGGTCGTACGAGCAGTACTTC; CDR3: CAWSRKVRSYEQYF